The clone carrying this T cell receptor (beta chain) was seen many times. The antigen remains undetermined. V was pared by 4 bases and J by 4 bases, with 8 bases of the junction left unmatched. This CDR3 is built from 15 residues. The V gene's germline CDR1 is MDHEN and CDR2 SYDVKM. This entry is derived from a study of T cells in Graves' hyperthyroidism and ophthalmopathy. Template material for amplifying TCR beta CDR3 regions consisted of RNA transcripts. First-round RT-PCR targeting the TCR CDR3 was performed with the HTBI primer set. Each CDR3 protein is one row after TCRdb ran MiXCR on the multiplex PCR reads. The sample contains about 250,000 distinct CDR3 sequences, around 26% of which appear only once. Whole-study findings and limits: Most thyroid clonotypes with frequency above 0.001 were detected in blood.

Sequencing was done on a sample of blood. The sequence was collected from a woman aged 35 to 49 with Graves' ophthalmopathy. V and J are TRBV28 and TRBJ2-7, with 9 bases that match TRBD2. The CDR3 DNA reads TGTGCCAGCAGTTCCCATGGGAGCGGGAGGTACGAGCAGTACTTC. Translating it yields CASSSHGSGRYEQYF.